This T cell receptor beta chain originates from a study of T cell responses to AZD1222 COVID-19 vaccine. This CDR3 spans 16 amino acids. Germline lookup yields CDR1 LNHDA and CDR2 SQIVND (reference sequence). V was clipped by 3 bases and J by 1 base, with 14 bases between them. With regard to this clone: Its antigen remains unidentified.

Study-level results: Two doses of AZD1222 preceded a rise in Spike-specific TCR breadth and depth.

TCRdb's copy holds only in-frame clones and misses some; the assay was immunoSEQ multiplex PCR. The sample records around 150,000 clones, 80% to 95% being singletons. The sequence derives from an adult in good health. V gene TRBV19 combines with J gene TRBJ2-3; D assignment may be TRBD1 or TRBD2 (6 bases each). Source: peripheral blood, taken on day 0 of AZD1222 vaccination. The CDR3 region is CASSIRGGQGTDTQYF. The CDR3 DNA sequence: TGTGCCAGTAGTATCAGGGGAGGTCAGGGCACAGATACGCAGTATTTT.